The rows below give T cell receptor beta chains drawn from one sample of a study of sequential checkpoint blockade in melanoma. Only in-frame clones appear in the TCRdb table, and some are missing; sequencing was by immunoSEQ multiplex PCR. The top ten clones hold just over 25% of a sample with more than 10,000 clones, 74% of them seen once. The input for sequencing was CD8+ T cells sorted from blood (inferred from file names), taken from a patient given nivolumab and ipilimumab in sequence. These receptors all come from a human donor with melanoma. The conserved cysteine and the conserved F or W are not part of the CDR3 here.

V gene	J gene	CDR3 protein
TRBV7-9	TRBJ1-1	ASSAQQGTNTEAF
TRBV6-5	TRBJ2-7	ASKGRGLSYEQY
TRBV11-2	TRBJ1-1	ASSFGNTEAF
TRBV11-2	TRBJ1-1	ACSQGNTEAF
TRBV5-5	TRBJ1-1	ASRMDLNTEAF
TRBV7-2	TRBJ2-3	ASSFLGTDTQY
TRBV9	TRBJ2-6	ASTSGANVLT
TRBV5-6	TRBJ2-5	ASSPLSVQETQY
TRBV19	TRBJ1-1	ASSPHPGQGRGYQNTEAF
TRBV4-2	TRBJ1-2	ASSQIGANYGYT
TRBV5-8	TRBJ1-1	ASSIRQENTEAF
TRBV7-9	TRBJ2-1	ASSLVLAGNEQF
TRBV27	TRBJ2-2	ASSPGAGTGELF
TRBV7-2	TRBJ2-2	ASSPQLWANTGELF
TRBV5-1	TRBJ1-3	ASSPIWDTGSNTIY
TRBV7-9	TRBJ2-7	ASSPGGLAGGFSYEQY
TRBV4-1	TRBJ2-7	ASSLGLAETYEQY
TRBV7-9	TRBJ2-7	ASSRGLAGSYEQY
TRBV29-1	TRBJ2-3	SVTPGTGTDTQY
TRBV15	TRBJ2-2	ATSIRVWNTGELF
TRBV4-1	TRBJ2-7	ASSVGQGAEQY
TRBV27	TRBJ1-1	ASSSSPGGAEAF
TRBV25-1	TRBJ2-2	ASSETTSKDRAGGELF
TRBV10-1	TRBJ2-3	ASSEEASGADTQY
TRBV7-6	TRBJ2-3	ASSLNPYSTDTQY
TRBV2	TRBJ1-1	ASSDHGGTNTEAF
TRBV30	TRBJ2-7	AWTLGQGGNEQY
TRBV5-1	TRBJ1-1	ASRGGPDMNTEAF
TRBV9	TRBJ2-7	ASSVGPSSYEQY
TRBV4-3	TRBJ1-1	ASTTKGNTEAF
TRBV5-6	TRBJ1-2	ASSLQGRLANYGYT
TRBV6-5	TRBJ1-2	ASSLGQAQGYT
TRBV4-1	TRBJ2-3	ASSQDIDTQY
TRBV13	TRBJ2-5	ASGEGAAGTQY
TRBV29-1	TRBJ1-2	SVEQTGPYGYT
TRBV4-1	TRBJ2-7	ASSPNRGEQY
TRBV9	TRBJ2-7	ASSELAGSSYEQY